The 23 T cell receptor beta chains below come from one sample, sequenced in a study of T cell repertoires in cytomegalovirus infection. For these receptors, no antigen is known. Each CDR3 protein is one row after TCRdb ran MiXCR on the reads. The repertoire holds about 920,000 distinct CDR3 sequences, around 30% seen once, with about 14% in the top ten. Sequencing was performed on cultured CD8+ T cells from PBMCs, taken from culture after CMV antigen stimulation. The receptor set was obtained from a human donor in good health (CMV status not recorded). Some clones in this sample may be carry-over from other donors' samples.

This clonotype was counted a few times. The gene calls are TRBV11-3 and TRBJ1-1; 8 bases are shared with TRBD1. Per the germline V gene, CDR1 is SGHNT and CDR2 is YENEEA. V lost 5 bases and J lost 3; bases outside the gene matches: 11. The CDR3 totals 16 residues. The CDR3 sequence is CASSGQWTGRDTEAFF. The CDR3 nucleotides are TGTGCCAGCAGCGGGCAATGGACAGGGCGGGACACTGAAGCTTTCTTT.

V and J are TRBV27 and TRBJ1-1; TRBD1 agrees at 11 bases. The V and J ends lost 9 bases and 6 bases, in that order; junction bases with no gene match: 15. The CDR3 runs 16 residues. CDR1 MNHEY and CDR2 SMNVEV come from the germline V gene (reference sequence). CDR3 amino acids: CASAAGTGGKSSEAFF. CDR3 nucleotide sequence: TGTGCCAGTGCCGCCGGGACAGGGGGGAAAAGTTCTGAAGCTTTCTTT.

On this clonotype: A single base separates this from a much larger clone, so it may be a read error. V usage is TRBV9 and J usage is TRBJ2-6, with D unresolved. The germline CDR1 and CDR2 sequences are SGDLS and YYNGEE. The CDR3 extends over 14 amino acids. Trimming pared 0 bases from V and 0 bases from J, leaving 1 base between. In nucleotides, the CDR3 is TGTGCCAGCAGCGTAGTCTCTGGGGCCAACGTCCTGACTTTC. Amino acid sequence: CASSVVSGANVLTF.

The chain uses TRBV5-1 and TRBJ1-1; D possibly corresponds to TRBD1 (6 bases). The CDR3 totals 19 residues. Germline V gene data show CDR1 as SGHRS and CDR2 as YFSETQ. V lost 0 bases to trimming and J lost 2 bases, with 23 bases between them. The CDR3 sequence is CASSLVGAGDGFFNTEAFF. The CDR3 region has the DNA TGCGCCAGCAGCTTGGTGGGGGCAGGGGACGGTTTTTTTAACACTGAAGCTTTCTTT.

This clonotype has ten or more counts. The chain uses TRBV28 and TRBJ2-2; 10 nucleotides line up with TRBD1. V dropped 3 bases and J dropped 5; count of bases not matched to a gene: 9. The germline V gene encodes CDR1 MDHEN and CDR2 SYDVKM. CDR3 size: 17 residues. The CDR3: CASSFSRDRGLTGELFF. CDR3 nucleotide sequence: TGTGCCAGCAGTTTTTCTCGGGACAGGGGACTTACCGGGGAGCTGTTTTTT.

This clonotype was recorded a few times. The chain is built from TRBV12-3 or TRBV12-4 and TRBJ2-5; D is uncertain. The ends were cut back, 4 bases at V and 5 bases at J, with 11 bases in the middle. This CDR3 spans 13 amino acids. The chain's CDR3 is CASSSPHPETQYF. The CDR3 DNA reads TGTGCCAGCAGTTCCCCCCACCCGGAGACCCAGTACTTC.

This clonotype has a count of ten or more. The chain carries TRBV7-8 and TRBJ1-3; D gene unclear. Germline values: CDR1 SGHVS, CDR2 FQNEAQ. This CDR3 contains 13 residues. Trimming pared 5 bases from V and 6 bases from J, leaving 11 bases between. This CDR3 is CASSLGSKNTIYF. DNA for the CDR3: TGTGCCAGCAGCCTCGGGTCAAAAAACACCATATATTTT. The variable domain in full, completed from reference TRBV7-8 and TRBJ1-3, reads GAGVSQSPRYKVAKRGQDVALRCDPISGHVSLFWYQQALGQGPEFLTYFQNEAQLDKSGLPSDRFFAERPEGSVSTLKIQRTQQEDSAVYLCASSLGSKNTIYFGEGSWLTVV.

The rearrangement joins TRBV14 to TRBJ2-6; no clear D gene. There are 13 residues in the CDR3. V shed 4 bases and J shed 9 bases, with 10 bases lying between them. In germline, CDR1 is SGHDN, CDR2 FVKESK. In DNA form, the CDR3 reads TGTGCCAGCAGCCTTCAAGGTGACAACGTCCTGACTTTC. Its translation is CASSLQGDNVLTF. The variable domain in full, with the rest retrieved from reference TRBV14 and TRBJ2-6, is EAGVTQFPSHSVIEKGQTVTLRCDPISGHDNLYWYRRVMGKEIKFLLHFVKESKQDESGMPNNRFLAERTGGTYSTLKVQPAELEDSGVYFCASSLQGDNVLTFGAGSRLTVL.

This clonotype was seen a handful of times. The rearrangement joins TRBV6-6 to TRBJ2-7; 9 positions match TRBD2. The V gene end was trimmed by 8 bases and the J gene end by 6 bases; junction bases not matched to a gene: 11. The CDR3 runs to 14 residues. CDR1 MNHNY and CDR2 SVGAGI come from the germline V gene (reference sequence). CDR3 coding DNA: TGTGCCAGCGGGGATGGCGGGGGGGCCGCCGAGCAGTACGTC. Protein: CASGDGGGAAEQYV.

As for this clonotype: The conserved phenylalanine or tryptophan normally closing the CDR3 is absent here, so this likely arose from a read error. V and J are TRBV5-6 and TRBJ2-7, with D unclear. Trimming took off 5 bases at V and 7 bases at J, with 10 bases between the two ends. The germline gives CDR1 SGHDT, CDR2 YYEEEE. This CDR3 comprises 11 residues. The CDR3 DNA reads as TGTGCCAGCAGAGGGATCTTGGAGCAGTACTCC. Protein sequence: CASRGILEQYS.

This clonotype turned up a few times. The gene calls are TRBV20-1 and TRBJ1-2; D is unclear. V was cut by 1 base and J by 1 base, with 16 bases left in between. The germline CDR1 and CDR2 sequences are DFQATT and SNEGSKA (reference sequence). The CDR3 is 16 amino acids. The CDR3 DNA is TGCAGTGCTAGAGTTCGGGTAGACCGGGGTAACTATGGCTACACCTTC. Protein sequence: CSARVRVDRGNYGYTF.

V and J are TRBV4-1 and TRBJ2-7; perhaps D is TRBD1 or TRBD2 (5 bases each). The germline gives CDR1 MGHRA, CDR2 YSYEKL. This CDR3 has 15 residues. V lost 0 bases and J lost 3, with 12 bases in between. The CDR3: CASSQEGLGVYEQYV. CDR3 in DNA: TGCGCCAGCAGCCAAGAGGGTCTGGGGGTCTACGAGCAGTACGTC.

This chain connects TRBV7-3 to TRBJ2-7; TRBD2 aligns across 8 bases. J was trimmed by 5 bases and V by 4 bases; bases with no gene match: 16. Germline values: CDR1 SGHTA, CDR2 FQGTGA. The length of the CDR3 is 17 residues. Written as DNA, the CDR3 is TGTGCCAGCAGCTCCAGTACTAGCGGACTTTACGTGGACGAGCAGTACTTC. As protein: CASSSSTSGLYVDEQYF.

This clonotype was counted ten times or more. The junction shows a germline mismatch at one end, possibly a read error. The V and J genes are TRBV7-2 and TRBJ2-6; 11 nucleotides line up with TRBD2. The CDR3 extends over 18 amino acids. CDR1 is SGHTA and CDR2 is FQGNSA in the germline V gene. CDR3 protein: CASSLAGGPSSGANVLTF. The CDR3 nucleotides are TGTGCCAGCAGCCTAGCGGGGGGTCCCAGCTCTGGGGCCAACGTCCTGACTTTC.

DNA of the CDR3: TGTGCCAGCAGTCCCGCCGGAGGGTTAACTCCCTACGAGCAGTACGTC. This translates into CASSPAGGLTPYEQYV. The gene calls are TRBV28 and TRBJ2-7; a weak D match, TRBD2 (6 bases). The germline V gene encodes CDR1 MDHEN and CDR2 SYDVKM. The length of the CDR3 is 16 residues. Trimming stripped 5 bases from V and 2 bases from J, with 19 bases between.

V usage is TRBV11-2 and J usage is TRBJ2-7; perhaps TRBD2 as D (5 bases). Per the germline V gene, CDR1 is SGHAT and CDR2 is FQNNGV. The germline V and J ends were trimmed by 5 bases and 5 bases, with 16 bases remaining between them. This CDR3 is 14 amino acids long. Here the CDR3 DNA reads TGTGCCAGCAGCCACGGACTCCCGAGGGACGAGCAGTACTTC. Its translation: CASSHGLPRDEQYF.

The CDR3 DNA reads TGTGCCATCAGTGACCACGGGACAGCCAACACCGGGGAGCTGTTTTTT. Protein product: CAISDHGTANTGELFF. V is TRBV10-3 and J is TRBJ2-2, with TRBD1 matching over 7 bases. This CDR3 has 16 amino acids. V shed 3 bases and J 2 bases; nucleotides not matched to a gene: 6. Per the germline V gene, CDR1 is ENHRY and CDR2 is SYGVKD.

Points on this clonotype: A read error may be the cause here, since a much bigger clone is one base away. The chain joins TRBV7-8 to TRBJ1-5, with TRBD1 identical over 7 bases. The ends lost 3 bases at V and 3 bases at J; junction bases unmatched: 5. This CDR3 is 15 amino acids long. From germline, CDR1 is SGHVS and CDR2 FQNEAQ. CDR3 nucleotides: TGTGCCAGCAGCTTTGGCAGGGGGGCCAATCAGCCCCAGCATTTT. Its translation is CASSFGRGANQPQHF.

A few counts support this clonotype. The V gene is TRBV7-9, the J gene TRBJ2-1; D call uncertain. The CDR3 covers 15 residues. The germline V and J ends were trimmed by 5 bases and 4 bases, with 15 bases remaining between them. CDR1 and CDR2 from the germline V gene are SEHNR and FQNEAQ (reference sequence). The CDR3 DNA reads TGTGCCAGCAGCCCTTCGGAAGGGCCGTACAATGAGCAGTTCTTC. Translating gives CASSPSEGPYNEQFF. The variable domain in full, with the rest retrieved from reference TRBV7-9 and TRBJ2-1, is DTGVSQNPRHKITKRGQNVTFRCDPISEHNRLYWYRQTLGQGPEFLTYFQNEAQLEKSRLLSDRFSAERPKGSFSTLEIQRTEQGDSAMYLCASSPSEGPYNEQFFGPGTRLTVL.

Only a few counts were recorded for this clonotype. The CDR3 reads CASSQEDLVRYEAMYEQYF. In DNA, the CDR3 is TGCGCCAGCAGCCAAGAAGACTTGGTAAGGTACGAGGCCATGTACGAGCAGTACTTC. The chain uses TRBV4-1 and TRBJ2-7; D is unclear. V dropped 0 bases and J dropped 4 bases, with 25 bases sitting between them. This CDR3 has 19 residues. The germline V gene encodes CDR1 MGHRA and CDR2 YSYEKL.

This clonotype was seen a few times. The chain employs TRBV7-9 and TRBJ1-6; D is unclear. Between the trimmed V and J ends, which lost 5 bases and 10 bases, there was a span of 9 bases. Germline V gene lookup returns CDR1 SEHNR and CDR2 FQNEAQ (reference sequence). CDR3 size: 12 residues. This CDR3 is CASSADDSPLHF. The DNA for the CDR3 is TGTGCCAGCAGCGCGGACGACTCACCCCTCCACTTT.

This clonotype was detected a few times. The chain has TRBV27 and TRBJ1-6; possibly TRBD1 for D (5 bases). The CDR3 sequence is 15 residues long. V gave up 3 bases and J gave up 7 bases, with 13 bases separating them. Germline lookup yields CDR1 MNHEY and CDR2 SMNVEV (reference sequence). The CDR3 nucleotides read TGTGCCAGCAGTTTGACAATCGGGGACAATTCACCCCTCCACTTT. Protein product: CASSLTIGDNSPLHF.

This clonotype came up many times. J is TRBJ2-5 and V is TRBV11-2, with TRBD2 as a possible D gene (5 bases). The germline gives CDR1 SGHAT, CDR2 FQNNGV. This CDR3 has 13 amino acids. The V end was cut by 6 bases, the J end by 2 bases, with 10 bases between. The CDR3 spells CASSSPGQETQYF. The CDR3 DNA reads TGTGCCAGCAGTTCTCCGGGGCAAGAGACCCAGTACTTC.